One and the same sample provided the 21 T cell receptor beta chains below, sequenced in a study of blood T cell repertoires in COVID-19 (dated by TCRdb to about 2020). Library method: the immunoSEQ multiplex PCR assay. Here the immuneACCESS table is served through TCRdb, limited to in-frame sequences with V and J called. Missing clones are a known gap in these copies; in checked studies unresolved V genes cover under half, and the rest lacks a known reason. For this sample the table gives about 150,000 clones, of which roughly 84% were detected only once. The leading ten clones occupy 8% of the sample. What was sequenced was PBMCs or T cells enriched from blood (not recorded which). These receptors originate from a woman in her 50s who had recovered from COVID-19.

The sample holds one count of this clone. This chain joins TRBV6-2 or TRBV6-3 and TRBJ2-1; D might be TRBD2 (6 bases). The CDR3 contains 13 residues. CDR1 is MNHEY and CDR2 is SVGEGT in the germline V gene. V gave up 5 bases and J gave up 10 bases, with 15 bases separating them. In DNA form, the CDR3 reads TGTGCCAGCAGTGTATCACTAGCCGTCGAGCAGTTCTTC. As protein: CASSVSLAVEQFF.

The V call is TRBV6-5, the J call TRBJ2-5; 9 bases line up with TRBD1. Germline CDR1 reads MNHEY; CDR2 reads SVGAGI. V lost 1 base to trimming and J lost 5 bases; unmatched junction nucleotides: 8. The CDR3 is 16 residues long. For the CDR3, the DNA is TGTGCCAGCAGTTACTACTGGACAGGGGACAAGGAGACCCAGTACTTC. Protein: CASSYYWTGDKETQYF.

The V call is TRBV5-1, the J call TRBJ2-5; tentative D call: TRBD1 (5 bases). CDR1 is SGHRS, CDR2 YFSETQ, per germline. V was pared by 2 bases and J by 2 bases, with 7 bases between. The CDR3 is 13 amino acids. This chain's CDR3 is CASSLGVQETQYF. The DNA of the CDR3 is TGCGCCAGCAGCTTAGGGGTTCAAGAGACCCAGTACTTC.

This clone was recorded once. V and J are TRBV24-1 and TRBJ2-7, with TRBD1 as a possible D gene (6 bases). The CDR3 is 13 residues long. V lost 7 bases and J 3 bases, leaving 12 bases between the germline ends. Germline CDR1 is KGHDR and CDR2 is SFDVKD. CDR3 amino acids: CATSPGQYYEQYF. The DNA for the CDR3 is TGTGCCACCAGCCCGGGACAATACTACGAGCAGTACTTC.

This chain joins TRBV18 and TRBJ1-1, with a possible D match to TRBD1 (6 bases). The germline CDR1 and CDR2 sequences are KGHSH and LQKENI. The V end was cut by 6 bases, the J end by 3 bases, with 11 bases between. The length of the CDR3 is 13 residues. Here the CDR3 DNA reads TGTGCCAGCTCGCCCACAGGGTACACTGAAGCTTTCTTT. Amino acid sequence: CASSPTGYTEAFF.

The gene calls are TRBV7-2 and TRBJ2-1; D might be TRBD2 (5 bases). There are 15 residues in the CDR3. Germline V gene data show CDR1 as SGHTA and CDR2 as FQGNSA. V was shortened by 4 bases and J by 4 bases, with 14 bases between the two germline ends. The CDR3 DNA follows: TGTGCCAGCAGCTCCATAACTAGGGTGTACAATGAGCAGTTCTTC. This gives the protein CASSSITRVYNEQFF. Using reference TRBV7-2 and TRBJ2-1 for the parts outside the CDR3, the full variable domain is GAGVSQSPSNKVTEKGKDVELRCDPISGHTALYWYRQSLGQGLEFLIYFQGNSAPDKSGLPSDRFSAERTGGSVSTLTIQRTQQEDSAVYLCASSSITRVYNEQFFGPGTRLTVL.

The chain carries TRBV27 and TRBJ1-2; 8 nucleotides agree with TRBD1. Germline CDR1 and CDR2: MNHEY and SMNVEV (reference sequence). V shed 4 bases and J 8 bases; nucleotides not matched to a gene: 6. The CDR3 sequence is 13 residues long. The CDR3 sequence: CASSSLQGGGYTF. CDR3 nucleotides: TGTGCCAGCAGTTCGCTACAGGGGGGAGGCTACACCTTC.

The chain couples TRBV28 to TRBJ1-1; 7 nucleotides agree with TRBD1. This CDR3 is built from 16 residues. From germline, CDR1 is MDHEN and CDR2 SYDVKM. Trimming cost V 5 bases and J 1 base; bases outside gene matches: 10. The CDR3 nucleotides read TGTGCCAGCAGTCCGGGGGACAGAGTCAAGAACACTGAAGCTTTCTTT. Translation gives CASSPGDRVKNTEAFF.

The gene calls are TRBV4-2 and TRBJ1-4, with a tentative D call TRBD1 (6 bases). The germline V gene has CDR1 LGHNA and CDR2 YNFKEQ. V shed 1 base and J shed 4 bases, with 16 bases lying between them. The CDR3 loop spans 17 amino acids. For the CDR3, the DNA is TGTGCCAGCAGCCAAGTAGTTGTGACAGGCGATAATGAAAAACTGTTTTTT. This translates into CASSQVVVTGDNEKLFF.

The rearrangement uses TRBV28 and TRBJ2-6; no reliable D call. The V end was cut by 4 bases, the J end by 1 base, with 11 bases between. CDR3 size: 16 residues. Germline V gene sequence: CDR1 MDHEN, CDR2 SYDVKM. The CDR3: CASSSNLKSGANVLTF. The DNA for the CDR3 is TGTGCCAGCAGTTCCAACCTAAAATCTGGGGCCAACGTCCTGACTTTC. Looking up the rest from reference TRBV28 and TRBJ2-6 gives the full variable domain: DVKVTQSSRYLVKRTGEKVFLECVQDMDHENMFWYRQDPGLGLRLIYFSYDVKMKEKGDIPEGYSVSREKKERFSLILESASTNQTSMYLCASSSNLKSGANVLTFGAGSRLTVL.

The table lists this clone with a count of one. CDR3 DNA sequence: TGTGCCAGCAGCATGAGGACATTCTATTTCTCTGGCTACACCTTC. Protein: CASSMRTFYFSGYTF. The rearrangement joins TRBV3-1 (or the pseudogene TRBV3-2) to TRBJ1-2, with D maybe TRBD1 (5 bases). Germline V gene data show CDR1 as LGHDT and CDR2 as YNNKEL (reference sequence). V shed 5 bases and J shed 7 bases, with 20 bases lying between them. The CDR3 covers 15 residues.

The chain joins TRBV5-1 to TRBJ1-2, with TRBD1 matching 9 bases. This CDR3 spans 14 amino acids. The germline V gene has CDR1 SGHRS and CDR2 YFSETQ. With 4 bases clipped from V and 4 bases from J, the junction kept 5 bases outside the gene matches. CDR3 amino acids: CASSPGTGPYGYTF. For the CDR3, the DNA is TGCGCCAGCAGCCCCGGGACAGGGCCCTATGGCTACACCTTC.

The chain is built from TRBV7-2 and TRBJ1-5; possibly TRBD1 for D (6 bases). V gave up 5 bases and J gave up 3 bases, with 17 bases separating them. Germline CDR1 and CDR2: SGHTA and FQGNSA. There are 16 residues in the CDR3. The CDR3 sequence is CASSPSGTNYNQPQHF. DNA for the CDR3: TGTGCCAGCAGCCCTAGTGGGACAAACTACAATCAGCCCCAGCATTTT.

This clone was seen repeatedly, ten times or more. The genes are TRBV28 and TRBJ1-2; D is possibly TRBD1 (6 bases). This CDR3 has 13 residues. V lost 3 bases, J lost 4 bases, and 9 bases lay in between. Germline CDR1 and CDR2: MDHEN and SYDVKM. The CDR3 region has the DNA TGTGCCAGCAGTTTGGGGGGGGCCTATGGCTACACCTTC. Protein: CASSLGGAYGYTF.

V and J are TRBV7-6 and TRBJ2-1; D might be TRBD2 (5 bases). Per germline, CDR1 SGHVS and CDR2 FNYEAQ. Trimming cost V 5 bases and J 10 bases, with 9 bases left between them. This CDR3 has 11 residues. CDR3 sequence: CASSPPGEQFF. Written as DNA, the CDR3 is TGTGCCAGCAGCCCCCCGGGGGAGCAGTTCTTC.

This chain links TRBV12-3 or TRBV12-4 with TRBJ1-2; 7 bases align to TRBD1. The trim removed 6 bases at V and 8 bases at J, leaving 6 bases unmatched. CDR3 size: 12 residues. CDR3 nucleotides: TGTGCCAGCAGATTCGGGACAGAGGGCTACACCTTC. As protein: CASRFGTEGYTF.

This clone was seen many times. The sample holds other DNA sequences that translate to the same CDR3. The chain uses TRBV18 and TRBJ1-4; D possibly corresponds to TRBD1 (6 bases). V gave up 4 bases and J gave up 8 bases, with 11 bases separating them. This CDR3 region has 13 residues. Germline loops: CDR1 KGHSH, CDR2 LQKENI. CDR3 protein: CASSRGQLEKLFF. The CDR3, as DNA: TGTGCCAGCTCACGGGGGCAGTTGGAAAAACTGTTTTTT.

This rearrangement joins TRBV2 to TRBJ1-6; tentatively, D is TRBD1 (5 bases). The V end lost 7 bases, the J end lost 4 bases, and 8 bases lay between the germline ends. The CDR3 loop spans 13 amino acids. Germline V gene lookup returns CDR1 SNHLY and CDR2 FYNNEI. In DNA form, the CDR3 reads TGTGCCAGCATGACAGATTATAATTCACCCCTCCACTTT. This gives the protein CASMTDYNSPLHF.

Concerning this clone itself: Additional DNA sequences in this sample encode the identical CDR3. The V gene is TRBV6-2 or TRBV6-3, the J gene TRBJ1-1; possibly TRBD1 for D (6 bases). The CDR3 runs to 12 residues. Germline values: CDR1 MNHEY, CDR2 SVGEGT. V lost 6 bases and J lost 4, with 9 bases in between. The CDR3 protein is CASSRTVTEAFF. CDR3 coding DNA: TGTGCCAGCAGCCGGACAGTCACTGAAGCTTTCTTT.

CDR3 bases: TGTGCCAGCAGCTTAGGACAGGGCAAGCCCCAGCATTTT. It encodes CASSLGQGKPQHF. V gene TRBV7-9 combines with J gene TRBJ1-5; TRBD1 agrees at 7 bases. CDR3 length equals 13 residues. Germline V gene data show CDR1 as SEHNR and CDR2 as FQNEAQ (reference sequence). Unmatched junction bases numbered 2, after V lost 1 base and J lost 8 bases.

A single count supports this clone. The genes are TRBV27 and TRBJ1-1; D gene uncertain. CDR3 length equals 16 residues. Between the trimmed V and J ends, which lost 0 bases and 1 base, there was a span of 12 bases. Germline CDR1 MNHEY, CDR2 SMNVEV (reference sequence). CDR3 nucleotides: TGTGCCAGCAGTTTATCTTCGGTGGCAGGGAACACTGAAGCTTTCTTT. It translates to CASSLSSVAGNTEAFF.